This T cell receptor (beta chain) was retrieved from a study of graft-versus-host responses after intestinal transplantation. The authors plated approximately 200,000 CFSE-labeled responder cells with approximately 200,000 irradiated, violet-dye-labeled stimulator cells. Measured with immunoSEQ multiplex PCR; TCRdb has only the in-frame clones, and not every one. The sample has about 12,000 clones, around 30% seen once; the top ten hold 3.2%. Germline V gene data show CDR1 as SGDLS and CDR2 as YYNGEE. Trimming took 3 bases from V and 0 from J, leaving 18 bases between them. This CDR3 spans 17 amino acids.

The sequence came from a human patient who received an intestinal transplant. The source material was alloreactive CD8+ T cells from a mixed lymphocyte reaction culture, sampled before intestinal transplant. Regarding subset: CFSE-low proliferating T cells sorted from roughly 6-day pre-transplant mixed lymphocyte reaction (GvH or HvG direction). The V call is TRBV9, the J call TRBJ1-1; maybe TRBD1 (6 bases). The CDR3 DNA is TGTGCCAGCAGCGGACCGAGGGACAACCGTATGAACACTGAAGCTTTCTTT. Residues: CASSGPRDNRMNTEAFF.